The 19 T cell receptor beta chains below were found in one sample sequenced in a study of blood T cell repertoires in COVID-19. Sequencing was performed with immunoSEQ multiplex PCR; in TCRdb, only in-frame clones are kept and a portion is missing. The sample has 240,000 or so clones, roughly 80% seen once. The specimen sequenced was peripheral blood. The receptors come from a woman aged 18-29 years with acute or convalescent COVID-19.

V gene TRBV18 combines with J gene TRBJ1-4; D may be TRBD1 (5 bases). V was pared by 2 bases and J by 3 bases, with 7 bases between. Germline V gene data show CDR1 as KGHSH and CDR2 as LQKENI. This CDR3 has 14 amino acids. The CDR3 here is CASSPDRANEKLFF. CDR3 bases: TGTGCCAGCTCACCAGACAGAGCTAATGAAAAACTGTTTTTT.

This chain uses TRBV9 with TRBJ2-3, with 11 bases that match TRBD2. Germline V gives CDR1 SGDLS, CDR2 YYNGEE. The ends lost 3 bases at V and 2 bases at J; junction bases unmatched: 8. This CDR3 has 17 amino acids. CDR3 DNA sequence: TGTGCCAGCAGCGCCGGAGTAGCGGGAGGGCCCACAGATACGCAGTATTTT. The encoded protein is CASSAGVAGGPTDTQYF.

The rearrangement links TRBV4-1 to TRBJ1-1; D not certain. The V end lost 0 bases, the J end lost 1 base, and 21 bases lay between the germline ends. Germline V CDR1 and CDR2: MGHRA, YSYEKL. The CDR3 spans 19 residues. The DNA for the CDR3 is TGCGCCAGCAGCCAAGATCAAGGTCAGACTGTCCGAGCGAACACTGAAGCTTTCTTT. Translating gives CASSQDQGQTVRANTEAFF.

The V gene is TRBV9, the J gene TRBJ2-5; 8 bases are shared with TRBD2. CDR1 and CDR2 from the germline V gene are SGDLS and YYNGEE. The CDR3 totals 16 residues. The trim removed 0 bases at V and 5 bases at J, leaving 9 bases unmatched. Written as DNA, the CDR3 is TGTGCCAGCAGCGTAGTGGGGACTAGAGGGCCGGAGACCCAGTACTTC. This sequence encodes CASSVVGTRGPETQYF.

The V call is TRBV6-2 or TRBV6-3, the J call TRBJ1-5; perhaps TRBD1 as D (5 bases). The V end lost 0 bases, the J end lost 2 bases, and 11 bases lay between the germline ends. The CDR3 contains 16 residues. Germline CDR1 reads MNHEY; CDR2 reads SVGEGT. CDR3 protein: CASSYSIGGGNQPQHF. The CDR3 coding sequence is TGTGCCAGCAGTTACTCGATTGGAGGGGGCAATCAGCCCCAGCATTTT.

This clone has only one observation. The V call is TRBV7-9, the J call TRBJ1-1, with 7 bases matching TRBD1. There are 13 residues in the CDR3. The germline gives CDR1 SEHNR, CDR2 FQNEAQ (reference sequence). Germline trimming cut 5 bases from V and 4 bases from J; bases unmatched to any gene: 4. CDR3 region: CASSHQGGTEAFF. The CDR3 nucleotides are TGTGCCAGCAGCCACCAGGGGGGCACTGAAGCTTTCTTT.

This chain uses TRBV7-3 with TRBJ2-3; D call uncertain. Germline assignment: CDR1 SGHTA and CDR2 FQGTGA. CDR3 size: 13 residues. Between the trimmed V and J ends, which lost 4 bases and 0 bases, there was a span of 5 bases. Here the CDR3 reads CASSSASTDTQYF. For the CDR3, the DNA is TGTGCCAGCAGCTCCGCGAGCACAGATACGCAGTATTTT.

This clone was detected a few times. The chain carries TRBV6-5 and TRBJ1-1; perhaps TRBD1 as D (6 bases). The germline gives CDR1 MNHEY, CDR2 SVGAGI. V was shortened by 5 bases and J by 4 bases, with 14 bases between the two germline ends. The CDR3 sequence is 14 residues long. The CDR3 sequence is CASSLEPGATEAFF. As DNA, the CDR3 is TGTGCCAGCAGTCTAGAACCAGGGGCCACTGAAGCTTTCTTT.

The table lists this clone with a few counts. V is TRBV6-2 or TRBV6-3 and J is TRBJ1-6, with 7 bases that match TRBD1. J was trimmed by 9 bases and V by 4 bases; bases with no gene match: 9. Germline CDR1 MNHEY, CDR2 SVGEGT. The CDR3 is made up of 15 amino acids. The CDR3 loop is CASSFETGFGSPLHF. The CDR3 nucleotides are TGTGCCAGCAGTTTTGAGACAGGGTTTGGTTCACCCCTCCACTTT.

The rearrangement links TRBV7-2 to TRBJ2-1; 13 bases fit TRBD2. The CDR3 extends over 19 amino acids. V lost 5 bases to trimming and J lost 7 bases; unmatched junction nucleotides: 17. The V gene's germline CDR1 is SGHTA and CDR2 FQGNSA. The CDR3 DNA reads as TGTGCCAGCAGCCCTCAGCCGGGACTAGCGGGACTCACGGGGAATGAGCAGTTCTTC. Residues: CASSPQPGLAGLTGNEQFF.

The genes are TRBV6-1 and TRBJ2-1; maybe TRBD2 (7 bases). V lost 3 bases and J lost 2, with 8 bases in between. CDR1 is MNHNS, CDR2 SASEGT, per germline. The CDR3 has 14 amino acids. CDR3 DNA sequence: TGTGCCAGCAGTGACGGGGGGCCCTACAATGAGCAGTTCTTC. Amino acids: CASSDGGPYNEQFF.

The chain couples TRBV6-5 to TRBJ2-3, with 9 bases identical to TRBD1. The junction had 9 bases not matched to a gene; V was cut back by 0 bases and J by 8 bases. The CDR3 covers 16 residues. From germline, CDR1 is MNHEY and CDR2 SVGAGI. The CDR3 here is CASSYSGVETGGTQYF. The DNA for the CDR3 is TGTGCCAGCAGTTACTCGGGGGTCGAGACAGGGGGTACGCAGTATTTT.

J is TRBJ2-1 and V is TRBV20-1; 9 nucleotides agree with TRBD2. The J segment lost 0 bases and the V segment lost 3 bases, leaving 9 bases of the junction unmatched. The CDR3 has 17 amino acids. Germline values: CDR1 DFQATT, CDR2 SNEGSKA (reference sequence). CDR3 amino acids: CSASNLAGTSSYNEQFF. CDR3 DNA sequence: TGCAGTGCTAGTAATCTAGCGGGGACGAGCTCCTACAATGAGCAGTTCTTC.

The chain uses TRBV19 and TRBJ2-2; 7 bases agree with TRBD2. Germline CDR1 and CDR2: LNHDA and SQIVND (reference sequence). V was pared by 2 bases and J by 6 bases, with 6 bases of the junction left unmatched. The CDR3 has 15 residues. For the CDR3, the DNA is TGTGCCAGTAGTATACTTCTGGGGAGGGCCGGGGAGCTGTTTTTT. It translates to CASSILLGRAGELFF.

The gene calls are TRBV30 and TRBJ1-5; D might be TRBD1 (5 bases). V gave up 5 bases and J gave up 4 bases, with 12 bases separating them. The CDR3 covers 13 residues. The germline V gene has CDR1 GTSNPN and CDR2 SVGIG (reference sequence). This CDR3 reads CAWPREKNQPQHF. Here the CDR3 DNA reads TGTGCCTGGCCCAGGGAAAAGAATCAGCCCCAGCATTTT.

The CDR3 nucleotides read TGTGCCAGCAGCCAAGTTGCTAGCGGAGTCAATGAGCAGTTCTTC. This translates into CASSQVASGVNEQFF. The chain joins TRBV3-1 (or the pseudogene TRBV3-2) to TRBJ2-1, with TRBD2 identical over 7 bases. The junction had 6 bases not matched to a gene; V was cut back by 1 base and J by 6 bases. The CDR3 covers 15 residues. Germline V gives CDR1 LGHDT, CDR2 YNNKEL (reference sequence).

The chain uses TRBV19 and TRBJ1-5; 9 bases are a match to TRBD1. Losses at the gene ends were 1 base for V and 1 base for J; bases not matched to a gene: 2. The CDR3 extends over 16 amino acids. Germline CDR1 LNHDA, CDR2 SQIVND (reference sequence). CDR3 sequence: CASSIGTGVSNQPQHF. As DNA, the CDR3 is TGTGCCAGTAGTATAGGGACAGGGGTGAGCAATCAGCCCCAGCATTTT.

The genes are TRBV19 and TRBJ1-6, with 7 bases that match TRBD1. V dropped 7 bases and J dropped 6; count of bases not matched to a gene: 6. The CDR3 covers 14 residues. Germline V CDR1 and CDR2: LNHDA, SQIVND (reference sequence). CDR3 in DNA: TGTGCCAGTACCTTGACAGGGATTAATTCACCCCTCCACTTT. This sequence encodes CASTLTGINSPLHF. The full variable domain, rest sourced from reference TRBV19 and TRBJ1-6, is DGGITQSPKYLFRKEGQNVTLSCEQNLNHDAMYWYRQDPGQGLRLIYYSQIVNDFQKGDIAEGYSVSREKKESFPLTVTSAQKNPTAFYLCASTLTGINSPLHFGNGTRLTVT.

This clone was detected only once. The CDR3 nucleotides are TGTGCCAGCTCACTTCCTAGCACAGATACGCAGTATTTT. Translated, it gives CASSLPSTDTQYF. The V call is TRBV18, the J call TRBJ2-3; D call uncertain. The germline V gene has CDR1 KGHSH and CDR2 LQKENI. CDR3 length equals 13 residues. Between the trimmed V and J ends, which lost 4 bases and 0 bases, there was a span of 5 bases.